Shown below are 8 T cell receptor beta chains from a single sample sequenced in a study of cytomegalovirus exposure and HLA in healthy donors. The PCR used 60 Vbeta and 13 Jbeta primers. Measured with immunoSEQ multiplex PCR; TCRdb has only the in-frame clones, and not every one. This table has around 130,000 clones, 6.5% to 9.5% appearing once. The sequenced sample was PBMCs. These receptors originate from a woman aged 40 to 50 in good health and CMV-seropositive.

CDR3 amino acids: CASSTPDRESTDTQYF. For the CDR3, the DNA is TGTGCCAGCAGCACACCGGACAGGGAAAGCACAGATACGCAGTATTTT. The V and J genes are TRBV5-5 and TRBJ2-3, with TRBD1 matching 8 bases. The CDR3 consists of 16 residues. CDR1 and CDR2 from the germline V gene are SGHKS and YYEKEE (reference sequence). V lost 4 bases, J lost 0 bases, and 7 bases stayed unmatched.

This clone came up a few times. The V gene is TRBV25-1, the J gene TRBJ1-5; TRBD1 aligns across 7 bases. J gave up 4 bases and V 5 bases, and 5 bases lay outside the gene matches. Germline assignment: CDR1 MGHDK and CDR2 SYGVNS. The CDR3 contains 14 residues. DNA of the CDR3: TGTGCCAGCAGTCAGACAGGGACAAATCAGCCCCAGCATTTT. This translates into CASSQTGTNQPQHF.

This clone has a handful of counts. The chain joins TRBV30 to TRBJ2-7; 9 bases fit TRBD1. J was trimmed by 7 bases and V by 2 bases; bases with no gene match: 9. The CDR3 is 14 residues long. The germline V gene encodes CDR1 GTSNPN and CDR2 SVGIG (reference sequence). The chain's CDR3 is CAWSPGTGYGEQYF. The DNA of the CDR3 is TGTGCCTGGAGTCCCGGGACAGGGTATGGGGAGCAGTACTTC.

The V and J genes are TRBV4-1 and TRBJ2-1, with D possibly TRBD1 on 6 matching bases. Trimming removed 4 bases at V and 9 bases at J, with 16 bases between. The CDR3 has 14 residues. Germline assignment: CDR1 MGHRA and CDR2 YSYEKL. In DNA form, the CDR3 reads TGCGCCAGCAGCCGGGGGCCTACCTCAAGTGAGCAGTTCTTC. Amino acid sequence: CASSRGPTSSEQFF.

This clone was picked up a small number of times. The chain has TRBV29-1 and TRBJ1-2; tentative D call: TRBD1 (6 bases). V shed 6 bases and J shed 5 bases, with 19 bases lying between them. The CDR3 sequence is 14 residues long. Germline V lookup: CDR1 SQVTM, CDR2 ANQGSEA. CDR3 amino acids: CSVAGGGAGYGYTF. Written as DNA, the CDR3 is TGCAGCGTCGCGGGGGGGGGCGCGGGGTATGGCTACACCTTC.

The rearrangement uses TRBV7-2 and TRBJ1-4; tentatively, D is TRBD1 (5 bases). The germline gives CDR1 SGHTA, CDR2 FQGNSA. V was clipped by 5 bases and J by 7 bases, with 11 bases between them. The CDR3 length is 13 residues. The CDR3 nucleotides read TGTGCCAGCAGCCGTCCGGGGGTTGAAAAACTGTTTTTT. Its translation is CASSRPGVEKLFF.

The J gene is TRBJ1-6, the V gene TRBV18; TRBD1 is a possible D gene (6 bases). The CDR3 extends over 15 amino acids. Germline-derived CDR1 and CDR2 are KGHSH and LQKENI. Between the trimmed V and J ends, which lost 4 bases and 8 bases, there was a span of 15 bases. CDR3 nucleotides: TGTGCCAGCTCACTCTCGGTAGGGGGGGATTCACCCCTCCACTTT. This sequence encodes CASSLSVGGDSPLHF.

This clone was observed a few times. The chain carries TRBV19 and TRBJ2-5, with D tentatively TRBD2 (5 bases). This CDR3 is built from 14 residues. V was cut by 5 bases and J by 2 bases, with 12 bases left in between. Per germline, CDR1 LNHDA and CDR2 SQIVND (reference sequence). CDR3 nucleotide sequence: TGTGCCAGTAGTCCTTCGGGGAGACAAGAGACCCAGTACTTC. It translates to CASSPSGRQETQYF.